This T cell receptor beta chain was retrieved from a study of T cells after yellow fever vaccination. V was shortened by 1 base and J by 3 bases, with 11 bases between the two germline ends. Germline-derived CDR1 and CDR2 are SQVTM and ANQGSEA. This CDR3 is 14 amino acids long. This clonotype was found a few times. TCRdb re-analysed the 5' RACE reads in MiXCR, keeping a single row per CDR3 protein. Of a few hundred thousand distinct CDR3 sequences detected, less than 4.5% appear once; the ten largest clones hold about 20%. The origin of this receptor is a man between 18 and 29 years old who received the YFV17D yellow fever vaccine. The J gene is TRBJ2-3, the V gene TRBV29-1, with D possibly being TRBD2 (6 bases). The starting material was PBMCs, obtained on the day of the yellow fever booster vaccination. CDR3 nucleotides: TGCAGCGTTGAAGGGGGGGACTTGACAGATACGCAGTATTTT. As protein: CSVEGGDLTDTQYF.